The next 32 T cell receptor beta chains were all read from a single sample in a study of cytomegalovirus exposure and HLA in healthy donors. The PCR had 60 Vbeta and 13 Jbeta primers. Generated by immunoSEQ multiplex PCR, the TCRdb table keeps only in-frame clones and is missing some. The sample lists roughly 81,000 clones; roughly 80% were seen once. Sequencing was carried out using PBMCs. These receptors all stem from a boy aged 10-17 years in good health and CMV-seronegative.

This clone occurred once. CDR3 loop: CSVDKGQGAFF. CDR3 nucleotide sequence: TGCAGCGTTGATAAGGGACAGGGAGCTTTCTTT. The J gene is TRBJ1-1, the V gene TRBV29-1; 9 bases align to TRBD1. This CDR3 region has 11 residues. Germline V gene data show CDR1 as SQVTM and CDR2 as ANQGSEA. The V segment lost 3 bases and the J segment 10 bases; nucleotides outside the gene matches: 3.

This clone has a handful of counts. V and J are TRBV30 and TRBJ1-1, with D unresolved. The CDR3 totals 13 residues. Trimming took 0 bases from V and 1 from J, leaving 6 bases between them. Looked up from germline, CDR1 is GTSNPN and CDR2 is SVGIG (reference sequence). The CDR3 DNA reads as TGTGCCTGGAGTGTGGAGTCGAACACTGAAGCTTTCTTT. It encodes CAWSVESNTEAFF.

The chain has TRBV15 and TRBJ2-7; 7 nucleotides align to TRBD2. The J segment lost 0 bases and the V segment lost 1 base, leaving 3 bases of the junction unmatched. Germline V gives CDR1 LNHNV, CDR2 YYDKDF (reference sequence). The CDR3 extends over 15 amino acids. The CDR3 DNA follows: TGTGCCACCAGCAGAGGCGGGAGCCTCTCCTACGAGCAGTACTTC. It yields the protein CATSRGGSLSYEQYF.

The sample holds a few counts of this clone. The chain is built from TRBV27 and TRBJ1-6; possible D gene TRBD1, 5 bases. The V end lost 6 bases, the J end lost 7 bases, and 16 bases lay between the germline ends. This CDR3 comprises 15 residues. Germline CDR1 MNHEY, CDR2 SMNVEV (reference sequence). CDR3 loop: CASSAMEGVNSPLHF. For the CDR3, the DNA is TGTGCCAGCAGCGCAATGGAAGGGGTAAATTCACCCCTCCACTTT.

The rearrangement links TRBV28 to TRBJ2-1, with a weak D call TRBD2 (6 bases). This CDR3 has 14 residues. In germline, CDR1 is MDHEN, CDR2 SYDVKM. V was shortened by 8 bases and J by 1 base, with 12 bases between the two germline ends. The CDR3, as DNA: TGTGCCAGCGTCAATAGCGGTTCCTACAATGAGCAGTTCTTC. Protein sequence: CASVNSGSYNEQFF.

The chain carries TRBV7-2 and TRBJ2-1, with D uncertain. Trimming took 8 bases from V and 4 from J, leaving 12 bases between them. CDR1 is SGHTA, CDR2 FQGNSA, per germline. CDR3 length: 13 amino acids. This chain's CDR3 is CASSRHPYNEQFF. The DNA of the CDR3 is TGTGCCAGCTCACGACATCCTTACAATGAGCAGTTCTTC. Complete variable domain (other parts from reference TRBV7-2 and TRBJ2-1): GAGVSQSPSNKVTEKGKDVELRCDPISGHTALYWYRQSLGQGLEFLIYFQGNSAPDKSGLPSDRFSAERTGGSVSTLTIQRTQQEDSAVYLCASSRHPYNEQFFGPGTRLTVL.

CDR3 bases: TGTGCTAGTGGTTTTGCAGGGGGAAACTATGGCTACACCTTC. It specifies CASGFAGGNYGYTF. This rearrangement joins TRBV12-5 to TRBJ1-2; 7 nucleotides align to TRBD1. V dropped 3 bases and J dropped 2; count of bases not matched to a gene: 3. This CDR3 has 14 residues. The germline CDR1 and CDR2 sequences are LGHNT and FRNRAP.

The chain joins TRBV7-9 to TRBJ1-2, with 10 bases identical to TRBD1. The CDR3 consists of 16 residues. Trimming removed 1 base from V and 6 bases from J; junction bases left unmatched: 8. Germline lookup yields CDR1 SEHNR and CDR2 FQNEAQ (reference sequence). This CDR3 reads CASSLVARQGADGYTF. Here the CDR3 DNA reads TGTGCCAGCAGCTTAGTGGCCAGACAGGGGGCGGATGGCTACACCTTC. The whole variable domain, remainder taken from reference TRBV7-9 and TRBJ1-2, is DTGVSQNPRHKITKRGQNVTFRCDPISEHNRLYWYRQTLGQGPEFLTYFQNEAQLEKSRLLSDRFSAERPKGSFSTLEIQRTEQGDSAMYLCASSLVARQGADGYTFGSGTRLTVV.

This clone showed up just a few times. V and J are TRBV5-6 and TRBJ2-7; 9 nucleotides align to TRBD1. The V segment lost 4 bases and the J segment 8 bases; nucleotides outside the gene matches: 7. Germline V gives CDR1 SGHDT, CDR2 YYEEEE. The CDR3 spans 13 residues. In DNA, the CDR3 is TGTGCCAGCAGCCCAACAGGGGGCCCCCAGCAGTACTTC. Amino acids: CASSPTGGPQQYF.

This clone occurred a few times. J is TRBJ1-4 and V is TRBV6-5; perhaps TRBD1 as D (6 bases). The CDR3 covers 11 residues. Germline-derived CDR1 and CDR2 are MNHEY and SVGAGI. The CDR3 DNA follows: TGTGCGGCGGGGGGCGGTGAAAAACTGTTTTTT. Protein sequence: CAAGGGEKLFF.

This sequence joins TRBV19 and TRBJ1-2, with 7 bases fitting TRBD1. From germline, CDR1 is LNHDA and CDR2 SQIVND (reference sequence). The CDR3 length is 13 residues. The V segment lost 9 bases and the J segment 8 bases; nucleotides outside the gene matches: 12. The CDR3 region is CASSGDSWRGYTF. DNA of the CDR3: TGTGCCAGCTCTGGGGACAGCTGGCGGGGCTACACCTTC.

A note on this clone: The final CDR3 position lacks the conserved phenylalanine or tryptophan, pointing to a likely read error. The V and J genes are TRBV29-1 and TRBJ1-1; D is perhaps TRBD1 (5 bases). Deletions cut 6 bases from V and 3 bases from J, with 11 bases between. The V gene's germline CDR1 is SQVTM and CDR2 ANQGSEA. The CDR3 has 12 amino acids. DNA for the CDR3: TGCAGCGTCTTGGGGCTCGACACTGAAGCTTTCCTT. It codes for CSVLGLDTEAFL.

The CDR3 reads CAISEQQETQYF. As DNA, the CDR3 is TGTGCCATCAGTGAGCAGCAAGAGACCCAGTACTTC. The chain joins TRBV10-3 to TRBJ2-5; D is uncertain. This CDR3 contains 12 residues. V was cut by 2 bases and J by 2 bases, with 3 bases left in between. In germline, CDR1 is ENHRY, CDR2 SYGVKD.

This CDR3 is CASSSLADSYNEQFF. CDR3 in DNA: TGCGCCAGCAGTTCACTAGCGGACTCCTACAATGAGCAGTTCTTC. The rearrangement joins TRBV4-1 to TRBJ2-1, with TRBD2 matching 8 bases. CDR1 and CDR2 from the germline V gene are MGHRA and YSYEKL. The V gene end was trimmed by 6 bases and the J gene end by 0 bases; junction bases not matched to a gene: 4. The CDR3 spans 15 residues.

This clone has just a few counts. The CDR3 bases are TGTGCCAGCAGCTTTGGTGGGGGCCGGGACGAGCAGTACTTC. This encodes CASSFGGGRDEQYF. The gene calls are TRBV5-4 and TRBJ2-7, with D possibly being TRBD1 (6 bases). This CDR3 has 14 residues. Trimming removed 2 bases at V and 5 bases at J, with 14 bases between. The germline gives CDR1 SGHNT, CDR2 YYREEE (reference sequence).

V usage is TRBV28 and J usage is TRBJ1-5, with 7 positions matching TRBD1. Unmatched junction bases numbered 10, after V lost 8 bases and J lost 6 bases. The CDR3 runs to 14 residues. Germline V gene sequence: CDR1 MDHEN, CDR2 SYDVKM. The CDR3 protein is CASVEGAVRQPQHF. CDR3 bases: TGTGCCAGCGTTGAGGGGGCAGTCCGTCAGCCCCAGCATTTT.

The chain recombines TRBV6-5 with TRBJ1-5; no clear D gene. This CDR3 has 15 amino acids. Germline loops: CDR1 MNHEY, CDR2 SVGAGI. V lost 0 bases and J lost 0, with 6 bases in between. In DNA form, the CDR3 reads TGTGCCAGCAGTTACTCACCCTATAGCAATCAGCCCCAGCATTTT. Its translation: CASSYSPYSNQPQHF.

The chain employs TRBV4-1 and TRBJ1-5; TRBD1 might be the D (6 bases). Germline V CDR1 and CDR2: MGHRA, YSYEKL. The CDR3 is made up of 15 amino acids. V lost 0 bases and J lost 12, with 18 bases in between. CDR3 nucleotide sequence: TGCGCCAGCAGCCAAGATGTAGGGGGGGGAATGGTCCAGCATTTT. Translated, it gives CASSQDVGGGMVQHF.

This chain connects TRBV6-5 to TRBJ2-7, with D maybe TRBD1 (5 bases). The V gene lost 6 bases and the J gene lost 1 base, with 7 bases spanning the gap. The CDR3 is 12 residues long. Germline values: CDR1 MNHEY, CDR2 SVGAGI. The CDR3 here is CASSTGSYEQYF. The DNA of the CDR3 is TGTGCCAGCAGCACAGGATCCTACGAGCAGTACTTC.

This clone came up once. The CDR3 DNA sequence: TGTGCCAGCAGCGTGGAGGGACAGACTAATGAAAAACTGTTTTTT. It codes for CASSVEGQTNEKLFF. V is TRBV9 and J is TRBJ1-4; TRBD1 matches at 7 bases. The CDR3 spans 15 residues. The junction had 3 bases not matched to a gene; V was cut back by 2 bases and J by 2 bases. The germline CDR1 and CDR2 sequences are SGDLS and YYNGEE.

The chain uses TRBV4-3 and TRBJ1-1, with D perhaps TRBD1 (5 bases). V was pared by 0 bases and J by 3 bases, with 11 bases between. Germline V gene lookup returns CDR1 LGHNA and CDR2 YSLEER. The CDR3 extends over 15 amino acids. The CDR3 nucleotides read TGCGCCAGCAGCCAAGATATACAGGAACACACTGAAGCTTTCTTT. It translates to CASSQDIQEHTEAFF.

The chain carries TRBV18 and TRBJ1-1, with D uncertain. Trimming took 3 bases from V and 1 from J, leaving 9 bases between them. Germline-derived CDR1 and CDR2 are KGHSH and LQKENI. The CDR3 totals 14 residues. CDR3: CASSPSNRNTEAFF. For the CDR3, the DNA is TGTGCCAGCTCACCTTCCAACAGGAACACTGAAGCTTTCTTT.

The rearrangement joins TRBV4-1 to TRBJ2-7; 8 positions agree with TRBD1. The CDR3 totals 15 residues. CDR1 and CDR2 (germline): MGHRA, YSYEKL. The trim removed 5 bases at V and 3 bases at J, leaving 9 bases unmatched. As DNA, the CDR3 is TGCGCCAGCAGCTCTCTCGACAGGGGTCTCTACGAGCAGTACTTC. Amino acids: CASSSLDRGLYEQYF.

The V and J genes are TRBV10-3 and TRBJ2-1; D unresolved. The CDR3 runs 14 residues. The V end lost 2 bases, the J end lost 3 bases, and 8 bases lay between the germline ends. Germline V CDR1 and CDR2: ENHRY, SYGVKD. The CDR3 sequence: CAISEEVSYNEQFF. Written as DNA, the CDR3 is TGTGCCATCAGTGAGGAGGTTAGCTACAATGAGCAGTTCTTC.

The genes are TRBV4-3 and TRBJ2-5; TRBD2 matches at 8 bases. Germline V gene lookup returns CDR1 LGHNA and CDR2 YSLEER. The CDR3 totals 16 residues. V gave up 2 bases and J gave up 1 base; unmatched junction bases: 6. The CDR3 protein is CASSQTGTRGQETQYF. The DNA for the CDR3 is TGCGCCAGCAGCCAAACCGGGACTAGGGGCCAAGAGACCCAGTACTTC.

About this clone: The missing conserved phenylalanine or tryptophan at the end of this CDR3 makes a read error likely. The V gene is TRBV29-1, the J gene TRBJ2-3; D gene ambiguous. Germline V CDR1 and CDR2: SQVTM, ANQGSEA. The CDR3 is 10 amino acids. V shed 5 bases and J shed 6 bases, with 6 bases lying between them. The CDR3 sequence is CSVRIDTQYV. The CDR3 DNA sequence: TGCAGCGTTCGTATCGATACGCAGTATGTT.

The J gene is TRBJ2-7, the V gene TRBV10-3; D is unresolved. This CDR3 has 12 residues. Germline CDR1 is ENHRY and CDR2 is SYGVKD. The ends were cut back, 3 bases at V and 1 base at J, with 4 bases in the middle. The CDR3 is CAISEQSYEQYF. CDR3 coding DNA: TGTGCCATCAGTGAACAGTCCTACGAGCAGTACTTC.

Note on this clone: At one of its ends the junction is not consistent with the germline gene, which may arise from a read error. This chain connects TRBV6-5 to TRBJ2-7, with TRBD1 matching over 9 bases. CDR1 is MNHEY and CDR2 is SVGAGI in the germline V gene. The CDR3 spans 14 residues. The CDR3 DNA is TGTGCCAGCAGTAACTCCGGGACAGGGCTCGAGCAGTACTTC. Translated: CASSNSGTGLEQYF.

This chain uses TRBV30 with TRBJ1-3; D is ambiguous. This CDR3 is built from 13 residues. Germline assignment: CDR1 GTSNPN and CDR2 SVGIG (reference sequence). V was pared by 4 bases and J by 0 bases, with 7 bases between. CDR3 sequence reads: CAWKLLSGNTIYF. CDR3 nucleotides: TGTGCCTGGAAACTCCTCTCTGGAAACACCATATATTTT.

The chain joins TRBV19 to TRBJ1-2, with D uncertain. Germline V gene sequence: CDR1 LNHDA, CDR2 SQIVND (reference sequence). V lost 5 bases to trimming and J lost 6 bases, with 10 bases between them. This CDR3 comprises 12 residues. The CDR3 region has the DNA TGTGCCAGTAGTGCCGACGGGGATGGCTACACCTTC. Translated, it gives CASSADGDGYTF.

J is TRBJ2-7 and V is TRBV28; 10 bases map to TRBD1. Germline CDR1 and CDR2: MDHEN and SYDVKM. V gave up 8 bases and J gave up 1 base; unmatched junction bases: 5. CDR3 length equals 14 residues. CDR3 nucleotides: TGTGCCAGCTCCGGGACAGGGGTATCCTACGAGCAGTACTTC. Translated: CASSGTGVSYEQYF.

By share of the sample, this clone is medium-sized (0.01 to 0.1%). The rearrangement links TRBV4-2 to TRBJ2-5, with TRBD2 matching over 7 bases. The CDR3 spans 15 residues. The junction had 10 bases not matched to a gene; V was cut back by 4 bases and J by 5 bases. Germline-derived CDR1 and CDR2 are LGHNA and YNFKEQ. The chain's CDR3 is CASSPIRGEVETQYF. The CDR3 region has the DNA TGTGCCAGCAGCCCCATTCGGGGGGAGGTGGAGACCCAGTACTTC.